The sequence of this T cell receptor beta chain was determined in a study of blood T cell repertoires in COVID-19. This table comes from immunoSEQ multiplex PCR, and its TCRdb copy is limited to in-frame clones, with some not included. The sample shows around 95,000 clones, approximately 90% of them seen only once. The CDR3 extends over 17 amino acids. CDR1 SGHDN and CDR2 FVKESK come from the germline V gene. With V trimmed by 4 bases and J by 2 bases, 7 bases remained unmatched. The source of this sequence is a middle-aged man with acute or convalescent COVID-19. Sequenced material: peripheral blood. The chain links TRBV14 to TRBJ2-1, with TRBD2 matching over 11 bases. The CDR3 DNA reads as TGTGCCAGCAGCCGTTACCTAGCGGGGGGAACCTACAATGAGCAGTTCTTC. It yields the protein CASSRYLAGGTYNEQFF.